The rows below give T cell receptor beta chains drawn from one sample of a study of cytomegalovirus exposure and HLA in healthy donors. Produced via immunoSEQ multiplex PCR; TCRdb's table is partial and in-frame only. Of under 150,000 clones listed, 55% to 75% were seen once; the top ten hold about 1.5%. The sample was PBMCs. The receptors were gathered from a man between 25 and 39 years old in good health and CMV-seropositive. CDR3s include the opening cysteine and the closing phenylalanine or tryptophan. D genes are given only for firm matches. Only part of the rows carry a size: once, few, many, or a class if the clone is expanded.

v_call	clone_size	cdr3_length	j_call	d_call	cdr3_nt	cdr3_aa
TRBV27	NA	14	TRBJ1-2	NA	TGTGCCAGCAGTTCCCGGACTCAAAGACGAGGCTACACCTTC	CASSSRTQRRGYTF
TRBV10-1	NA	17	TRBJ2-2	NA	TGCGCCAGCAGTGAGTCGGGCGGGATCTCCTTAACCGGGGAGCTGTTTTTT	CASSESGGISLTGELFF
TRBV5-1	NA	14	TRBJ1-2	TRBD1	TGCGCCAGCAGCTCAGTACAGGGGAAGGCGAGCTACACCTTC	CASSSVQGKASYTF
TRBV6-6	NA	14	TRBJ2-7	NA	TGTGCCAGCAGTTACGGGGGGTTCCGTTACGAGCAGTACTTC	CASSYGGFRYEQYF
TRBV6-5	NA	16	TRBJ2-5	TRBD2	TGTGCCAGCAGTTACGCGGGACTAGCGGTTCGAGAGACCCAGTACTTC	CASSYAGLAVRETQYF
TRBV25-1	NA	15	TRBJ1-2	NA	TGTGCCAGCAGTGAAGTAGCGGAACCTTTTCTTGGCTACACCTTC	CASSEVAEPFLGYTF
TRBV27	NA	14	TRBJ2-5	TRBD2	TGTGCCAGTCGTACGACTAGCGGGGGGGAGACCCAGTACTTC	CASRTTSGGETQYF
TRBV4-1	NA	14	TRBJ1-5	NA	TGCGCCAGCAGCCAAGATCCGGGATGGCAGCCCCAGCATTTT	CASSQDPGWQPQHF
TRBV28	NA	18	TRBJ2-1	TRBD2	TGTGCCAGCAGTCAAAGGGGACTAGCGGGAGGGAAGGGCAATGAGCAGTTCTTC	CASSQRGLAGGKGNEQFF
TRBV4-3	NA	19	TRBJ2-2	TRBD1	TGCGCCAGCAGCCAATTACAGGGGGCGTTTGAACCGAACACCGGGGAGCTGTTTTTT	CASSQLQGAFEPNTGELFF
TRBV9	NA	16	TRBJ2-1	TRBD2	TGTGCCAGCAGCGTAAGACTAGCGGGGAATTCCGGTGAGCAGTTCTTC	CASSVRLAGNSGEQFF
TRBV11-3	NA	18	TRBJ1-5	NA	TGTGCCAGCAGCTCGTATTTAACCGGGACACTCAGCAATCAGCCCCAGCATTTT	CASSSYLTGTLSNQPQHF
TRBV7-9	NA	16	TRBJ2-7	NA	TGTGCCAGCAGCTTAGGACTAGGGGTCAAATCCTACGAGCAGTACTTC	CASSLGLGVKSYEQYF
TRBV9	once	15	TRBJ2-7	NA	TGTGCCAGCAGCGTAGGGTTCCAGGGCCCCTACGAGCAGTACTTC	CASSVGFQGPYEQYF
TRBV6-5	NA	16	TRBJ1-1	TRBD1	TGTGCCAGCAGTTACAACCCGGGACAGGGAAACACTGAAGCTTTCTTT	CASSYNPGQGNTEAFF
TRBV7-3	NA	15	TRBJ2-1	TRBD2	TGTGCCAGCAGCTTCGGACTAGTGAGGGGTAATGAGCAGTTCTTC	CASSFGLVRGNEQFF